This TCR beta chain was found in a study of blood T cell repertoires in COVID-19 (dated by TCRdb to about 2020). Concerning the study at large: Samples from collaborators originated in the United States, Italy and Spain and spanned both the acute and convalescent phases of COVID-19. Samples came from the ongoing ImmuneRACE study (first 160 participants) plus 1,254 subjects from 6 global collaborators. Deeply sampled blood TCRbeta repertoires from subjects exposed to, actively infected with, or recovered from COVID-19 were included in the dataset. The prospective study material was composed of cDNA or gDNA derived from T cells, B-cell-depleted T cells, or PBMCs. Where available, HLA class I and class II types were obtained from metadata supplied by the sample provider rather than from assay-based typing. Nearly every sample came with metadata listing a de-identified subject ID, COVID-19 status, age in years and sex. The repertoires were made available in a free public database intended to serve as a resource for research on the immune response to SARS-CoV-2.

The paper as a whole reports these results and caveats: How much clinical and demographic metadata was included differed by source and by participant, and the metadata was provided uncurated.

On this clone: Its cognate antigen has yet to be identified. No per-base quality is available; no much larger clone lies one base away.

Via the germline V gene, CDR1 is SGHDT and CDR2 YYEEEE. Reading from cysteine to phenylalanine, the CDR3 counts 15 amino acids. Only CDR3 DNA is held: 45 bases, read in frame from base 1. V is shortened by 2 bases, J by 0 bases, and the region joining them spans 10 bases. Enrolling through a virtual design, the prospective study's participants ranged in age from roughly 18 to 95 years and lived across some 23 United States geographic areas. Cohort assignment in the prospective study relied on participant-reported clinical history from a screening survey and a study questionnaire. A participant counted as exposed if, within 2 weeks of entering the study, that participant had been in contact with someone who had a PCR-confirmed or clinician-diagnosed COVID-19 case. Mobile phlebotomists in the prospective study collected whole blood, serum and a nasopharyngeal or oropharyngeal swab from every participant. Additional blood draws and questionnaires over an approximately two-month period could optionally be provided by prospective study participants. Before DNA extraction, prospective study blood samples were shipped either frozen or at room temperature.

The immunoSEQ Assay, a bias-controlled multiplex PCR, was used to amplify TCRbeta CDR3 regions from genomic DNA. Processing in the source paper ran as follows. The number of nucleated cells in each sample was estimated by amplification of reference gene primers within the assay. To quantify the absolute abundance of each unique TCRbeta CDR3 rearrangement, sequence reads were collapsed and filtered. Productive Simpson clonality was computed per sample as the square root of Simpson's diversity index over productive rearrangements. In its TCRdb copy, this immuneACCESS table keeps in-frame sequences only and misses some clones. Where compared with another copy, unresolved V genes explain less than half of these, and the others have no known cause. V, J and clone size are those of that table, while D and trimming were read from the DNA. The sample data list hundreds of thousands of clones, and approximately 90% of these were observed just once. Approximately 0.9% of the sample goes to the ten largest clones.

What was sequenced was PBMCs or T cells enriched from blood (not recorded which). The chain links TRBV5-6 with TRBJ2-3; a weak D assignment points to TRBD2 (5 bases agree). This TCR derives from a man aged 50 to 60 who had been exposed to COVID-19. The CDR3 here reads CASSFGAVSTDTQYF. The nucleotide sequence reads as follows: TGTGCCAGCAGCTTCGGAGCGGTCAGCACAGATACGCAGTATTTT.